The next 18 T cell receptor beta chains were all read from a single sample in a study of identical twins. TCRdb used MiXCR to reprocess the 5' RACE reads, holding one entry per CDR3 protein. The repertoire holds about 340,000 distinct CDR3 sequences, with 9% to 15% as singletons. Separately, the same data were catalogued under a study of yellow fever vaccine responses in identical twins.

Sample: CD8+ T cells sorted from blood. These receptors all come from a woman aged 18-35 years in good health.

This clonotype was recorded a few times. The V call is TRBV6-5, the J call TRBJ2-5; possibly TRBD2 for D (7 bases). V lost 4 bases and J 2 bases, leaving 17 bases between the germline ends. CDR1 and CDR2 (germline): MNHEY, SVGAGI. This CDR3 contains 16 residues. This chain's CDR3 is CASSSGEGRGQETQYF. In DNA, the CDR3 is TGTGCCAGCAGTTCGGGGGAGGGCAGGGGTCAAGAGACCCAGTACTTC.

There are a few counts of this clonotype. CDR3 loop: CASSHAGAALAKNIQYF. CDR3 sequence (DNA): TGTGCCAGCAGCCACGCGGGCGCGGCCTTAGCCAAAAACATTCAGTACTTC. The V call is TRBV7-9, the J call TRBJ2-4; tentatively, D is TRBD2 (5 bases). V dropped 5 bases and J dropped 0 bases, with 17 bases sitting between them. CDR3 size: 17 residues. In germline, CDR1 is SEHNR, CDR2 FQNEAQ (reference sequence). Complete variable domain (other parts from reference TRBV7-9 and TRBJ2-4): DTGVSQNPRHKITKRGQNVTFRCDPISEHNRLYWYRQTLGQGPEFLTYFQNEAQLEKSRLLSDRFSAERPKGSFSTLEIQRTEQGDSAMYLCASSHAGAALAKNIQYFGAGTRLSVL.

The chain uses TRBV4-1 and TRBJ2-7; weak D call: TRBD2 (7 bases). Germline V gene lookup returns CDR1 MGHRA and CDR2 YSYEKL. The length of the CDR3 is 15 residues. V lost 3 bases to trimming and J lost 4 bases, with 16 bases between them. Written as DNA, the CDR3 is TGCGCCAGCAGCCAGTCTGTGGGGGGGCGGTACGAGCAGTACTTC. Its protein is CASSQSVGGRYEQYF.

V and J are TRBV7-2 and TRBJ2-1, with D maybe TRBD2 (6 bases). Germline-derived CDR1 and CDR2 are SGHTA and FQGNSA. The CDR3 spans 16 residues. V gave up 5 bases and J gave up 3 bases, with 17 bases separating them. CDR3 region: CASSPQDYPHYNEQFF. The CDR3 nucleotides read TGTGCCAGCAGCCCCCAGGACTACCCCCACTACAATGAGCAGTTCTTC.

A few counts support this clonotype. The chain links TRBV12-3 or TRBV12-4 to TRBJ2-5; the match to TRBD1 covers 7 bases. This CDR3 spans 16 amino acids. V lost 1 base, J lost 4 bases, and 9 bases stayed unmatched. CDR3 amino acids: CASSLEGQVVGETQYF. The DNA of the CDR3 is TGTGCCAGCAGTTTAGAAGGACAGGTAGTTGGAGAGACCCAGTACTTC.

The rearrangement uses TRBV19 and TRBJ2-1; a possible D gene is TRBD2 (6 bases). Germline V gives CDR1 LNHDA, CDR2 SQIVND (reference sequence). This CDR3 is built from 15 residues. Trimming stripped 6 bases from V and 5 bases from J, with 17 bases between. The CDR3: CASSPPGSGDNEQFF. The CDR3 coding sequence is TGTGCCAGTAGCCCCCCCGGTAGCGGAGACAATGAGCAGTTCTTC.

This chain connects TRBV7-9 to TRBJ1-2, with TRBD1 as a possible D gene (6 bases). This CDR3 region has 16 residues. Deletions cut 3 bases from V and 6 bases from J, with 20 bases between. Per germline, CDR1 SEHNR and CDR2 FQNEAQ (reference sequence). CDR3 nucleotide sequence: TGTGCCAGCAGCTTCCCCTTGAGGGGGGCTTATGATGGCTACACCTTC. Its translation is CASSFPLRGAYDGYTF.

The CDR3 sequence is CASSPGQAIWDEQFF. The CDR3 DNA is TGTGCCAGCAGCCCCGGCCAGGCAATCTGGGATGAGCAGTTCTTC. This chain uses TRBV7-9 with TRBJ2-1; D gene unclear. The CDR3 covers 15 residues. The V end was cut by 5 bases, the J end by 8 bases, with 19 bases between. In germline, CDR1 is SEHNR, CDR2 FQNEAQ (reference sequence).

This clonotype appeared many times. The rearrangement links TRBV12-3 or TRBV12-4 to TRBJ2-1, with a tentative D call TRBD2 (5 bases). CDR3 size: 14 residues. Trimming left V 6 bases short and J 3 bases short, with 12 bases between. CDR3 sequence: CASRPPGLYNEQFF. The CDR3 nucleotides are TGTGCCAGCAGACCGCCCGGACTCTACAATGAGCAGTTCTTC.

V usage is TRBV5-6 and J usage is TRBJ2-7, with a weak D call TRBD2 (5 bases). The CDR3 extends over 15 amino acids. The V gene's germline CDR1 is SGHDT and CDR2 YYEEEE. V lost 1 base to trimming and J lost 2 bases, with 13 bases between them. The DNA of the CDR3 is TGTGCCAGCAGCTTGAACGGGGAAGGTACCTACGAGCAGTACGTC. Protein sequence: CASSLNGEGTYEQYV.

The chain combines TRBV7-9 with TRBJ2-3, with D possibly being TRBD2 (6 bases). The germline V gene encodes CDR1 SEHNR and CDR2 FQNEAQ (reference sequence). Trimming removed 5 bases at V and 0 bases at J, with 9 bases between. This CDR3 comprises 14 residues. The CDR3 region is CASSGRSSTDTQYF. In DNA form, the CDR3 reads TGTGCCAGCAGCGGGAGGTCTAGCACAGATACGCAGTATTTT.

The sample holds many counts of this clonotype. The V call is TRBV12-3 or TRBV12-4, the J call TRBJ2-3; 7 bases agree with TRBD1. This CDR3 spans 14 amino acids. Trimming removed 5 bases from V and 1 base from J; junction bases left unmatched: 3. CDR3: CASSLGTGTDTQYF. As DNA, the CDR3 is TGTGCCAGCAGTCTTGGGACAGGCACAGATACGCAGTATTTT.

This chain uses TRBV2 with TRBJ2-2; 7 bases agree with TRBD1. CDR1 is SNHLY and CDR2 is FYNNEI in the germline V gene. V lost 3 bases to trimming and J lost 3 bases; unmatched junction nucleotides: 7. The CDR3 totals 16 residues. The DNA for the CDR3 is TGTGCCAGCAGTGACTTAAGGGGGCAGGACACCGGGGAGCTGTTTTTT. Translated, it gives CASSDLRGQDTGELFF.

The V call is TRBV7-6, the J call TRBJ2-1; no reliable D call. CDR1 SGHVS and CDR2 FNYEAQ come from the germline V gene. The V and J ends lost 0 bases and 6 bases respectively, with 6 bases between them. This CDR3 has 13 residues. The DNA of the CDR3 is TGTGCCAGCAGCTTAGCGGAGAGCAATGAGCAGTTCTTC. This translates into CASSLAESNEQFF.

This chain links TRBV20-1 with TRBJ2-7, with no clear D. The germline CDR1 and CDR2 sequences are DFQATT and SNEGSKA (reference sequence). Trimming took 0 bases from V and 2 from J, leaving 14 bases between them. This CDR3 is built from 15 residues. The CDR3 DNA sequence: TGCAGTGCTAGAGATCAGGATGGTAGCCCCTACGAGCAGTACTTC. Residues: CSARDQDGSPYEQYF.

The chain has TRBV5-6 and TRBJ2-7; possible D gene TRBD2, 6 bases. The CDR3 extends over 14 amino acids. Germline V gene sequence: CDR1 SGHDT, CDR2 YYEEEE. With 4 bases removed from V and 4 bases from J, the gap between germline ends came to 15 bases. The CDR3 DNA reads TGTGCCAGCAGCGTAATATCGGGGACTTACGAGCAGTACTTC. It encodes CASSVISGTYEQYF.

In its sample, this clonotype was seen a few times. The chain links TRBV27 to TRBJ2-3; TRBD1 agrees at 10 bases. V shed 8 bases, J shed 4 bases, and the junction held 9 bases outside the gene matches. CDR1 is MNHEY and CDR2 is SMNVEV in the germline V gene (reference sequence). The CDR3 covers 15 residues. CDR3 amino acids: CASGLRDRGPDTQYF. The DNA for the CDR3 is TGTGCCAGCGGCCTCCGGGACAGGGGTCCAGATACGCAGTATTTT.

The genes are TRBV7-9 and TRBJ1-6, with D hard to call. Trimming took off 4 bases at V and 7 bases at J, with 14 bases between the two ends. Germline values: CDR1 SEHNR, CDR2 FQNEAQ (reference sequence). The CDR3 is 15 residues long. The CDR3 sequence: CASSSLMGLNSPLHF. CDR3 DNA sequence: TGTGCCAGCAGCTCCCTCATGGGCCTAAATTCACCCCTCCACTTT.